Presented here are 22 T cell receptor gamma chains from one specimen sequenced in a study of gamma delta lymphoproliferative disorders and STAT genes. Sequencing used genomic DNA taken from PBMCs of patients and controls. TCRdb repeated clone calling on the multiplex PCR reads with CATT. The sample has over a thousand gamma-chain clones, about a tenth seen once. The sequencing sample was made of blood. The receptor source for this set is a human donor in good health.

The table lists this clone with a few counts. With a far larger clone one base away, a read error is the likely cause. This same CDR3 is encoded by further DNA sequences in the sample. The chain joins TRGV4 to TRGJ1 or TRGJ2. TCRdb carries no J gene annotation; the J gene was assigned here by matching the DNA with germline. Germline CDR1 reads EGSTGY; CDR2 reads YDSYTSSV. The CDR3 spans 13 residues. J gave up 7 bases and V 0 bases, and 6 bases lay outside the gene matches. CDR3 in DNA: TGTGCCACCTGGGATGGGTTGTACTATAAGAAACTCTTT. This gives the protein CATWDGLYYKKLF.

In its sample, this clone is medium-sized (0.01 to 0.1%). The chain employs TRGV9 and TRGJ1 or TRGJ2. Assignment of the J gene here rests on matching the DNA to germline, because TCRdb gives none. Germline-derived CDR1 and CDR2 are GITISATS and ISYDGTV (reference sequence). V lost 6 bases, J lost 7 bases, and 0 bases stayed unmatched. This CDR3 spans 9 amino acids. The CDR3 protein is CALWYKKLF. For the CDR3, the DNA is TGTGCCTTGTGGTATAAGAAACTCTTT.

This clone is termed medium-sized. The J gene is TRGJ1 or TRGJ2, the V gene TRGV4. The J gene was missing in TCRdb and was found by matching the end of the DNA to germline. V was pared by 6 bases and J by 7 bases, with 6 bases of the junction left unmatched. This CDR3 is 11 amino acids long. Germline values: CDR1 EGSTGY, CDR2 YDSYTSSV. The CDR3 bases are TGTGCCACCTGGATCGCGTATAAGAAACTCTTT. This translates into CATWIAYKKLF.

Judged by abundance, this clone is medium-sized. The CDR3 here is CATWDRLPGVF. The CDR3 nucleotides are TGTGCCACCTGGGACAGGCTACCGGGTGTCTTT. The V gene corresponds to TRGV3; no J gene was called. The CDR3 consists of 11 residues. The germline V gene encodes CDR1 VTNTFY and CDR2 YDVSTARD (reference sequence).

This clone ranks as medium-sized (0.01 to 0.1%). The J gene is TRGJ1 or TRGJ2, the V gene TRGV9. As TCRdb names no J gene, one was assigned here on the basis of a DNA match to germline. Losses at the gene ends were 12 bases for V and 3 bases for J; bases not matched to a gene: 11. The germline V gene has CDR1 GITISATS and CDR2 ISYDGTV (reference sequence). The CDR3 runs 12 residues. CDR3 loop: CAPRLRYYKKLF. CDR3 nucleotides: TGTGCCCCCCGCTTGCGTTATTATAAGAAACTCTTT.

This clone is classed as medium-sized. The rearrangement uses TRGV4 and TRGJ1 or TRGJ2. TCRdb records no J gene; here it was assigned by comparing the DNA to germline. Per the germline V gene, CDR1 is EGSTGY and CDR2 is YDSYTSSV. The CDR3 has 13 residues. V shed 2 bases, J shed 4 bases, and the junction held 5 bases outside the gene matches. The CDR3 region is CATWDDLYYKKLF. The CDR3 nucleotides read TGTGCCACCTGGGATGACCTATATTATAAGAAACTCTTT.

By share, this clone counts as medium-sized. DNA of the CDR3: TGTGCCACCTGGGATGGGCCCCGTTATAAGAAACTCTTT. Residues: CATWDGPRYKKLF. The V and J genes are TRGV4 and TRGJ1 or TRGJ2. TCRdb carries no J gene annotation; the J gene was assigned here by matching the DNA with germline. The junction had 5 bases not matched to a gene; V was cut back by 0 bases and J by 6 bases. Per germline, CDR1 EGSTGY and CDR2 YDSYTSSV. CDR3 length: 13 amino acids.

On this clone: TCRdb assigns this DNA the protein of a much larger clone, which departs from its translation at residue 6; this likely reflects a read error, and the protein shown comes from translating the DNA. The rearrangement joins TRGV4 to TRGJ1 or TRGJ2. Assignment of the J gene here rests on matching the DNA to germline, because TCRdb gives none. The V gene's germline CDR1 is EGSTGY and CDR2 YDSYTSSV. This CDR3 has 13 residues. Losses at the gene ends were 6 bases for V and 2 bases for J; bases not matched to a gene: 7. The CDR3 DNA sequence: TGTGCCACCTGGTTTCTTGATTATTATAAGAAACTCTTT. Protein sequence: CATWFLDYYKKLF.

This clone is labeled medium-sized. V usage is TRGV4 and J usage is TRGJ1 or TRGJ2. As TCRdb names no J gene, one was assigned here on the basis of a DNA match to germline. CDR3 length equals 17 residues. Germline V gene sequence: CDR1 EGSTGY, CDR2 YDSYTSSV. J was trimmed by 0 bases and V by 1 base; bases with no gene match: 12. The CDR3 DNA reads TGTGCCACCTGGGATGGTCCCCCCCCTAAGAATTATTATAAGAAACTCTTT. Translated, it gives CATWDGPPPKNYYKKLF.

This clone counts as medium-sized (0.01 to 0.1%). The chain is built from TRGV5 and TRGJ1 or TRGJ2. Matching the DNA to germline supplied the J gene, which TCRdb does not give. J gave up 5 bases and V 3 bases, and 10 bases lay outside the gene matches. Looked up from germline, CDR1 is VINAFY and CDR2 is YDVSNSKD. CDR3 size: 14 residues. CDR3 in amino acids: CATWDPNRDYKKLF. For the CDR3, the DNA is TGTGCCACCTGGGACCCTAATAGGGATTATAAGAAACTCTTT.

This clone has only a few counts. The chain combines TRGV2 with TRGJ1 or TRGJ2. The J gene was missing in TCRdb and was found by matching the end of the DNA to germline. This CDR3 contains 13 residues. The V segment lost 0 bases and the J segment 10 bases; nucleotides outside the gene matches: 9. Germline CDR1 EGSNGY, CDR2 YDSYNSKV. CDR3 loop: CATWDGRNLKKLF. CDR3 nucleotides: TGTGCCACCTGGGACGGGCGGAATCTGAAGAAACTCTTT.

This clone is classed as medium-sized. CDR3 bases: TGTGCCACCTGGGACAGGCCTCAGGAGAAACTCTTT. Translating gives CATWDRPQEKLF. This chain joins TRGV3 and TRGJ1 or TRGJ2. The J gene, missing from TCRdb, was assigned here through DNA to germline matching. V trimming: 0 bases; J trimming: 11 bases; junction bases outside the gene matches: 7. The CDR3 sequence is 12 residues long. Germline CDR1 is VTNTFY and CDR2 is YDVSTARD (reference sequence).

The table lists this clone with a few counts. The rearrangement joins TRGV4 to TRGJ1 or TRGJ2. The J gene, left out of TCRdb, was set here by checking the DNA against germline. The CDR3 runs to 16 residues. After removal of 4 bases from V and 2 bases from J, the junction contained 14 bases not matched to a gene. Germline V gene sequence: CDR1 EGSTGY, CDR2 YDSYTSSV. This CDR3 reads CATWDGPSMDYYKKLF. The CDR3, as DNA: TGTGCCACCTGGGACGGGCCTAGCATGGATTATTATAAGAAACTCTTT.

This clone qualifies as medium-sized. J is TRGJ1 or TRGJ2 and V is TRGV9. TCRdb is silent on the J gene; assignment here came from matching the DNA to germline. V lost 0 bases to trimming and J lost 2 bases; unmatched junction nucleotides: 1. The CDR3 sequence is 13 residues long. Germline V gives CDR1 GITISATS, CDR2 ISYDGTV (reference sequence). DNA for the CDR3: TGTGCCTTGTGGGAGGTGGATTATTATAAGAAACTCTTT. Translated: CALWEVDYYKKLF.

This clone is termed medium-sized. The chain recombines TRGV5 with TRGJ1 or TRGJ2. TCRdb offers no J gene call, so here the DNA was matched to germline to obtain one. Germline V lookup: CDR1 VINAFY, CDR2 YDVSNSKD. The CDR3 is 11 residues long. V shed 5 bases and J 8 bases; nucleotides not matched to a gene: 6. CDR3 bases: TGTGCCACCTGGGCGAACAATAAGAAACTCTTT. Amino acid sequence: CATWANNKKLF.

This clone is labeled medium-sized (0.01 to 0.1%). This chain uses TRGV2 with TRGJ1 or TRGJ2. Here the J gene was assigned by germline matching of the DNA, as TCRdb has none. This CDR3 has 15 residues. The J segment lost 0 bases and the V segment lost 4 bases, leaving 9 bases of the junction unmatched. CDR1 and CDR2 from the germline V gene are EGSNGY and YDSYNSKV. CDR3 region: CATWETNGNYYKKLF. For the CDR3, the DNA is TGTGCCACCTGGGAAACAAACGGGAATTATTATAAGAAACTCTTT.

By sample fraction, this clone is medium-sized. This chain joins TRGV8 and TRGJ1 or TRGJ2. Matching the DNA to germline supplied the J gene, which TCRdb does not give. Unmatched junction bases numbered 11, after V lost 9 bases and J lost 12 bases. The CDR3 runs to 10 residues. Germline CDR1 reads VENAVY; CDR2 reads YDSYNSRV. CDR3 DNA sequence: TGTGCCACCCCTAATAAGAGGAAACTCTTT. The encoded protein is CATPNKRKLF.

By share, this clone ranks as medium-sized (0.01 to 0.1%). The rearrangement joins TRGV2 to TRGJ1 or TRGJ2. TCRdb records no J gene; here it was assigned by comparing the DNA to germline. With 0 bases clipped from V and 5 bases from J, the junction kept 7 bases outside the gene matches. The CDR3 extends over 14 amino acids. The V gene's germline CDR1 is EGSNGY and CDR2 YDSYNSKV. CDR3 sequence (DNA): TGTGCCACCTGGGACGGGCGGCAGGATTATAAGAAACTCTTT. It codes for CATWDGRQDYKKLF.

By share, this clone counts as hyperexpanded. Other DNA variants within this sample encode the same CDR3. CDR3 in amino acids: CAAWEAGGKHYYKKLF. CDR3 coding DNA: TGTGCTGCGTGGGAGGCGGGGGGGAAACATTATTATAAGAAACTCTTT. This chain links TRGV10 with TRGJ1 or TRGJ2. The J gene comes from matching the DNA to germline here; TCRdb lacks it. TRGV10 carries the ORF label, with uncertain function. This CDR3 is built from 16 residues. V gave up 8 bases and J gave up 2 bases; unmatched junction bases: 16.

This clone is medium-sized (0.01 to 0.1%) by share. The V gene is TRGV9, the J gene TRGJP. As TCRdb names no J gene, one was assigned here on the basis of a DNA match to germline. V trimming: 2 bases; J trimming: 8 bases; junction bases outside the gene matches: 6. Germline CDR1 is GITISATS and CDR2 is ISYDGTV (reference sequence). The CDR3 spans 16 residues. The CDR3 reads CALWEEHKLGKKIKVF. In DNA, the CDR3 is TGTGCCTTGTGGGAGGAACACAAGTTGGGCAAAAAAATCAAGGTATTT.

This clone is labeled as medium-sized. The CDR3 is CATWDKKLF. Here the CDR3 DNA reads TGTGCCACCTGGGATAAGAAACTCTTT. This chain connects TRGV4 to TRGJ1 or TRGJ2. CDR3 length equals 9 residues. The J segment lost 10 bases and the V segment lost 3 bases, leaving 0 bases of the junction unmatched. The germline V gene has CDR1 EGSTGY and CDR2 YDSYTSSV.

Remarks on this clone: The DNA is left out, because the CDR3 cannot be placed on it with certainty; the CDR3 is given as TCRdb lists it. The V gene is listed as TRGV11; no J gene was called. TRGV11 is treated as an ORF (open reading frame) with a function not yet certain. The CDR3 comprises 14 residues, both ends counted. This CDR3 reads CTTVPAGLGNKKLF.